One and the same sample provided the 22 T cell receptor beta chains below, sequenced in a study of blood T cell repertoires in COVID-19. The assay was immunoSEQ multiplex PCR, and TCRdb's table has in-frame clones only and misses some. Altogether 200,000 to 250,000 clones are present, approximately 90% being singletons, with the ten largest covering about 18%. Material for sequencing was peripheral blood. These TCRs come from a man aged 50 to 59 with COVID-19, enrolled during active disease.

V usage is TRBV12-5 and J usage is TRBJ1-4; no definite D call. The CDR3 is made up of 15 amino acids. CDR1 is LGHNT and CDR2 is FRNRAP in the germline V gene. V lost 5 bases to trimming and J lost 0 bases, with 10 bases between them. The CDR3: CASGQRGATNEKLFF. The CDR3 nucleotides are TGTGCTAGTGGTCAACGGGGTGCAACTAATGAAAAACTGTTTTTT.

This chain connects TRBV5-4 to TRBJ1-3; no clear D. The V end lost 3 bases, the J end lost 3 bases, and 10 bases lay between the germline ends. The V gene's germline CDR1 is SGHNT and CDR2 YYREEE (reference sequence). The CDR3 is 14 amino acids. CDR3 protein: CASSSEISGNTIYF. Here the CDR3 DNA reads TGTGCCAGCAGCTCCGAAATCAGTGGAAACACCATATATTTT. Combining the CDR3 with reference TRBV5-4 and TRBJ1-3 gives the whole variable domain ETGVTQSPTHLIKTRGQQVTLRCSSQSGHNTVSWYQQALGQGPQFIFQYYREEENGRGNFPPRFSGLQFPNYSSELNVNALELDDSALYLCASSSEISGNTIYFGEGSWLTVV.

V and J are TRBV6-2 or TRBV6-3 and TRBJ2-7; 11 positions match TRBD2. Germline V lookup: CDR1 MNHEY, CDR2 SVGEGT. The length of the CDR3 is 19 residues. The trim removed 2 bases at V and 2 bases at J, leaving 14 bases unmatched. CDR3 coding DNA: TGTGCCAGCAGTTACACTCCCTTAGGGGGACTAGCGGTAACCTACGAGCAGTACTTC. Translating gives CASSYTPLGGLAVTYEQYF.

This chain joins TRBV19 and TRBJ2-3; D is unclear. V gave up 1 base and J gave up 0 bases, with 11 bases separating them. The CDR3 has 16 residues. The germline CDR1 and CDR2 sequences are LNHDA and SQIVND (reference sequence). CDR3 sequence (DNA): TGTGCCAGTAGTATAGTAGGTGGGCGTAGCACAGATACGCAGTATTTT. As protein: CASSIVGGRSTDTQYF. Full variable domain (remainder filled in from reference TRBV19 and TRBJ2-3): DGGITQSPKYLFRKEGQNVTLSCEQNLNHDAMYWYRQDPGQGLRLIYYSQIVNDFQKGDIAEGYSVSREKKESFPLTVTSAQKNPTAFYLCASSIVGGRSTDTQYFGPGTRLTVL.

The chain recombines TRBV19 with TRBJ1-5; 8 nucleotides agree with TRBD1. Germline CDR1 reads LNHDA; CDR2 reads SQIVND (reference sequence). The CDR3 spans 14 residues. V dropped 7 bases and J dropped 2; count of bases not matched to a gene: 4. CDR3 DNA sequence: TGTGCCAGTATTCAGGGGGCTGGCAATCAGCCCCAGCATTTT. It yields the protein CASIQGAGNQPQHF.

V usage is TRBV4-3 and J usage is TRBJ2-7; 8 bases map to TRBD1. CDR3 size: 16 residues. CDR1 is LGHNA and CDR2 is YSLEER in the germline V gene. After removal of 0 bases from V and 2 bases from J, the junction contained 6 bases not matched to a gene. CDR3 residues: CASSQELQGGTYEQYF. CDR3 DNA sequence: TGCGCCAGCAGCCAAGAACTACAGGGGGGTACCTACGAGCAGTACTTC.

The chain is built from TRBV5-4 and TRBJ2-7, with a weak D call TRBD1 (6 bases). Trimming stripped 0 bases from V and 6 bases from J, with 13 bases between. The CDR3 totals 14 residues. Germline V gene data show CDR1 as SGHNT and CDR2 as YYREEE (reference sequence). The CDR3 here is CASSLGDTAGEQYF. CDR3 nucleotides: TGTGCCAGCAGCTTGGGGGACACGGCGGGCGAGCAGTACTTC.

This clone turned up a few times. The rearrangement links TRBV19 to TRBJ1-5; the match to TRBD1 covers 7 bases. CDR3 length: 13 residues. Germline V lookup: CDR1 LNHDA, CDR2 SQIVND (reference sequence). J gave up 4 bases and V 9 bases, and 6 bases lay outside the gene matches. This chain's CDR3 is CASGTEKNQPQHF. The CDR3 DNA reads as TGTGCCAGCGGGACAGAAAAAAATCAGCCCCAGCATTTT.

V usage is TRBV6-5 and J usage is TRBJ2-3; 9 bases fit TRBD1. The CDR3 extends over 14 amino acids. Germline V gives CDR1 MNHEY, CDR2 SVGAGI. V was pared by 5 bases and J by 8 bases, with 8 bases of the junction left unmatched. This CDR3 is CASSPGQGEGTQYF. The CDR3, as DNA: TGTGCCAGCAGTCCGGGACAGGGAGAAGGTACGCAGTATTTT.

V is TRBV30 and J is TRBJ1-6; D gene ambiguous. V gave up 0 bases and J gave up 7 bases, with 7 bases separating them. The CDR3 covers 13 residues. Germline V gene data show CDR1 as GTSNPN and CDR2 as SVGIG (reference sequence). CDR3 loop: CAWSVQKNSPLHF. Written as DNA, the CDR3 is TGTGCCTGGAGTGTACAGAAGAATTCACCCCTCCACTTT.

This chain uses TRBV19 with TRBJ1-2; D call uncertain. Germline V CDR1 and CDR2: LNHDA, SQIVND (reference sequence). The V end lost 3 bases, the J end lost 0 bases, and 11 bases lay between the germline ends. The CDR3 covers 15 residues. The CDR3 loop is CASSILAEANYGYTF. CDR3 coding DNA: TGTGCCAGTAGTATCCTGGCAGAAGCTAACTATGGCTACACCTTC.

For the CDR3, the DNA is TGTGCCTGGAGTGTGGCTAGCGGGGGGGCAGATACGCAGTATTTT. It translates to CAWSVASGGADTQYF. This rearrangement joins TRBV30 to TRBJ2-3; 12 nucleotides agree with TRBD2. Germline CDR1 reads GTSNPN; CDR2 reads SVGIG (reference sequence). CDR3 length equals 15 residues. V shed 0 bases, J shed 4 bases, and the junction held 2 bases outside the gene matches.

The chain combines TRBV6-2 or TRBV6-3 with TRBJ2-1; D call uncertain. CDR1 and CDR2 (germline): MNHEY, SVGEGT. The CDR3 loop spans 12 amino acids. V was shortened by 2 bases and J by 4 bases, with 3 bases between the two germline ends. The CDR3 nucleotides are TGTGCCAGCAGTTACCCTTACAATGAGCAGTTCTTC. Protein product: CASSYPYNEQFF.

This clone has just a few counts. The chain is built from TRBV11-2 and TRBJ1-4, with TRBD1 identical over 11 bases. This CDR3 has 16 amino acids. Germline assignment: CDR1 SGHAT and CDR2 FQNNGV. The J segment lost 7 bases and the V segment lost 5 bases, leaving 9 bases of the junction unmatched. CDR3 sequence: CASSPPSGTGGEKLFF. The DNA for the CDR3 is TGTGCCAGCAGCCCCCCCAGTGGGACAGGGGGTGAAAAACTGTTTTTT. The full variable domain, completed using reference TRBV11-2 and TRBJ1-4, is EAGVAQSPRYKIIEKRQSVAFWCNPISGHATLYWYQQILGQGPKLLIQFQNNGVVDDSQLPKDRFSAERLKGVDSTLKIQPAKLEDSAVYLCASSPPSGTGGEKLFFGSGTQLSVL.

The gene calls are TRBV7-2 and TRBJ2-7; a possible D gene is TRBD2 (6 bases). Per the germline V gene, CDR1 is SGHTA and CDR2 is FQGNSA. The CDR3 has 15 residues. Trimming removed 2 bases at V and 1 base at J, with 12 bases between. The CDR3 nucleotides read TGTGCCAGCAGCTTACGGCCCGGGGGTTCCTACGAGCAGTACTTC. It translates to CASSLRPGGSYEQYF. Together with reference TRBV7-2 and TRBJ2-7, the CDR3 gives the full variable domain: GAGVSQSPSNKVTEKGKDVELRCDPISGHTALYWYRQSLGQGLEFLIYFQGNSAPDKSGLPSDRFSAERTGGSVSTLTIQRTQQEDSAVYLCASSLRPGGSYEQYFGPGTRLTVT.

The CDR3 spells CASSQQGLNSPLHF. Here the CDR3 DNA reads TGTGCCAGCTCACAGCAGGGTTTGAATTCACCCCTCCACTTT. The chain couples TRBV18 to TRBJ1-6; D is perhaps TRBD1 (5 bases). Trimming shortened V by 4 bases and J by 7 bases, and 11 bases separated the two germline ends. This CDR3 contains 14 residues. Germline-derived CDR1 and CDR2 are KGHSH and LQKENI.

The chain carries TRBV30 and TRBJ1-2; D uncertain. Germline V gene data show CDR1 as GTSNPN and CDR2 as SVGIG (reference sequence). V was clipped by 3 bases and J by 0 bases, with 17 bases between them. CDR3 size: 16 residues. CDR3 residues: CAWSVGLGFSNYGYTF. In DNA form, the CDR3 reads TGTGCCTGGAGCGTCGGACTGGGCTTTTCTAACTATGGCTACACCTTC.

The chain joins TRBV2 to TRBJ2-1; TRBD2 might be the D (5 bases). The V gene lost 7 bases and the J gene lost 8 bases, with 21 bases spanning the gap. The length of the CDR3 is 15 residues. Germline V gene lookup returns CDR1 SNHLY and CDR2 FYNNEI. CDR3 residues: CASNGLGLRVDEQFF. CDR3 sequence (DNA): TGTGCCAGCAACGGCCTCGGACTCCGGGTGGATGAGCAGTTCTTC.

This clone appeared a few times. The genes are TRBV25-1 and TRBJ2-3; D gene uncertain. Germline CDR1 reads MGHDK; CDR2 reads SYGVNS. V shed 3 bases and J shed 2 bases, with 18 bases lying between them. This CDR3 is built from 17 residues. The DNA of the CDR3 is TGTGCCAGCAGTGACCCAGATAAAATATACCACACAGATACGCAGTATTTT. Its protein product is CASSDPDKIYHTDTQYF.

The chain has TRBV2 and TRBJ1-3, with a tentative D call TRBD1 (5 bases). Germline-derived CDR1 and CDR2 are SNHLY and FYNNEI. V shed 2 bases and J shed 1 base, with 6 bases lying between them. This CDR3 is built from 14 residues. The CDR3: CASSEQGSGNTIYF. As DNA, the CDR3 is TGTGCCAGCAGTGAACAGGGTTCTGGAAACACCATATATTTT.

The chain joins TRBV10-3 to TRBJ2-5; possibly TRBD2 for D (5 bases). The ends were cut back, 2 bases at V and 7 bases at J, with 11 bases in the middle. From germline, CDR1 is ENHRY and CDR2 SYGVKD. This CDR3 comprises 13 residues. CDR3 loop: CAISESGPGTQYF. In nucleotides, the CDR3 is TGTGCCATCAGTGAGAGCGGCCCGGGGACCCAGTACTTC.

The V gene is TRBV10-1, the J gene TRBJ1-2; 7 nucleotides agree with TRBD1. There are 11 residues in the CDR3. CDR1 is WNHNN and CDR2 is SYGVQD in the germline V gene (reference sequence). V dropped 8 bases and J dropped 6; count of bases not matched to a gene: 3. The CDR3 loop is CASFTGDGYTF. CDR3 DNA sequence: TGCGCCAGCTTTACAGGGGATGGCTACACCTTC.